A selection of T cell receptor beta chains follows, all from one sample in a study of T cell responses to AZD1222 COVID-19 vaccine. Using immunoSEQ multiplex PCR, the repertoire was profiled, and TCRdb retains in-frame clones only, with some absent. The repertoire holds 150,000 to 200,000 clones, with around 92% as singletons. The material was peripheral blood, obtained on day 0 of AZD1222 vaccination. The source is an adult in good health. Both conserved end residues are part of each CDR3. Some rows mark clone size as missing; the rest say once, few, many or name a class of expanded clone.

V gene: TRBV5-4
clone size: .
J gene: TRBJ2-7
CDR3 protein: CASSAGDGPKDF

V gene: TRBV20-1
clone size: .
J gene: TRBJ1-1
CDR3 protein: CRGGQGEAFF

V gene: TRBV18
clone size: .
J gene: TRBJ1-2
CDR3 protein: CASSPIPGQGSYGYTF

V gene: TRBV5-5
clone size: .
J gene: TRBJ1-6
CDR3 protein: CASSPQGTGDSPLHF

V gene: TRBV15
clone size: .
J gene: TRBJ1-6
CDR3 protein: CATSRVQGYNSPLHF

V gene: TRBV18
clone size: once
J gene: TRBJ1-4
CDR3 protein: CASSPTTGVDEKLFF

V gene: TRBV30
clone size: .
J gene: TRBJ2-3
CDR3 protein: CAWIYAGAFTDTQYF

V gene: TRBV6-4
clone size: .
J gene: TRBJ1-1
CDR3 protein: CASNRTGDREDVTEAFF

V gene: TRBV18
clone size: .
J gene: TRBJ1-2
CDR3 protein: CASSPGLMSGYTF

V gene: TRBV18
clone size: .
J gene: TRBJ2-5
CDR3 protein: CASSPQTQETQYF

V gene: TRBV28
clone size: once
J gene: TRBJ2-7
CDR3 protein: CASSEGGQIEQYF

V gene: TRBV11-1
clone size: .
J gene: TRBJ1-1
CDR3 protein: CASSLLGGAGAFF

V gene: TRBV4-1
clone size: .
J gene: TRBJ2-3
CDR3 protein: CASSQDLAGVRDTQYF

V gene: TRBV4-1
clone size: .
J gene: TRBJ1-5
CDR3 protein: CASSHRQGDQPQHF

V gene: TRBV5-1
clone size: .
J gene: TRBJ2-7
CDR3 protein: CASSFSLQGASYEQYF

V gene: TRBV14
clone size: .
J gene: TRBJ1-1
CDR3 protein: CASSQQNQQVPAFF

V gene: TRBV20-1
clone size: .
J gene: TRBJ2-2
CDR3 protein: CSAIGTGELFF

V gene: TRBV2
clone size: .
J gene: TRBJ1-1
CDR3 protein: CASSGDRGSVTEAFF

V gene: TRBV27
clone size: .
J gene: TRBJ2-3
CDR3 protein: CASSSWRQTDTQYF

V gene: TRBV7-2
clone size: .
J gene: TRBJ1-2
CDR3 protein: CASSLRQSNYGYTF

V gene: TRBV6-2/TRBV6-3
clone size: .
J gene: TRBJ2-1
CDR3 protein: CASSYTGVRGDPYNEQFF